The subject of this entry is one T cell receptor beta chain. Its antigen is currently unknown. The record originates from a study of T-cell memory formation after mild COVID-19. Study context: TCR clusters were mostly confined to one donor each.

This CDR3 spans 14 amino acids. The germline V and J ends were trimmed by 7 bases and 6 bases, with 18 bases remaining between them. TCRdb reprocessed the 5' RACE reads via MiXCR and lists one record per CDR3 protein. This table holds hundreds of thousands of distinct CDR3 sequences, roughly a fifth found once. Findings and limits, study-wide: SARS-CoV-2 specificity of second-wave clones peaking day 37 was unconfirmed. CD4+ contracting clones were mainly CM and EM; CD8+ ones, EMRA. Detection of some responders pre-infection suggested pre-existing cross-reactive memory T cells participated.

V is TRBV12-3 or TRBV12-4 and J is TRBJ1-1; D unresolved. What was sequenced was PBMCs or a T cell subset sorted from them (not recorded which). The source is a man younger than 35 who had mild COVID-19 (a few samples of this study predate the infection). Cell type and time point are not known. CDR3 amino acids: CASTVGAPIAEAFF. The CDR3, as DNA: TGTGCCAGCACCGTAGGAGCCCCAATCGCTGAAGCTTTCTTT.